This entry lists 21 T cell receptor beta chains sequenced from one sample in a study of a mutant IDH1 vaccine in newly diagnosed glioma. Data came from immunoSEQ multiplex PCR; TCRdb stores just in-frame clones and leaves some out. The sample yields around 59,000 clones, around 92% seen once. Time point: baseline, week 1 (first vaccination visit). Treatment denoted: pre-vaccination baseline after standard-of-care therapy. Source: PBMCs, taken from a glioma patient treated with radiotherapy, temozolomide or both. These receptors were obtained from a man aged 50-60 years with glioma.

The V call is TRBV6-6, the J call TRBJ1-1, with 9 bases fitting TRBD1. Losses at the gene ends were 2 bases for V and 3 bases for J; bases not matched to a gene: 7. The CDR3 totals 16 residues. From germline, CDR1 is MNHNY and CDR2 SVGAGI (reference sequence). DNA of the CDR3: TGTGCCAGCAGTTACCCAATACAGGGGGCGCACACTGAAGCTTTCTTT. This translates into CASSYPIQGAHTEAFF.

The chain links TRBV9 to TRBJ2-3, with 8 positions matching TRBD2. The V gene's germline CDR1 is SGDLS and CDR2 YYNGEE. The V gene end was trimmed by 6 bases and the J gene end by 4 bases; junction bases not matched to a gene: 10. This CDR3 spans 15 amino acids. CDR3 DNA sequence: TGTGCCAGCACTAGGAGCGGGAGTGGTTCAGATACGCAGTATTTT. This gives the protein CASTRSGSGSDTQYF.

The V call is TRBV18, the J call TRBJ2-7, with D perhaps given as TRBD1 or TRBD2 (6 bases each). Trimming took 2 bases from V and 4 from J, leaving 15 bases between them. Per the germline V gene, CDR1 is KGHSH and CDR2 is LQKENI. This CDR3 has 15 residues. CDR3 coding DNA: TGTGCCAGCTCACCAACGGGGGCGACGCGGTACGAGCAGTACTTC. This translates into CASSPTGATRYEQYF. The full variable domain, with the rest looked up from reference TRBV18 and TRBJ2-7, is NAGVMQNPRHLVRRRGQEARLRCSPMKGHSHVYWYRQLPEEGLKFMVYLQKENIIDESGMPKERFSAEFPKEGPSILRIQQVVRGDSAAYFCASSPTGATRYEQYFGPGTRLTVT.

The V gene is TRBV7-2, the J gene TRBJ1-3; no definite D call. The CDR3 has 13 residues. Trimming left V 1 base short and J 4 bases short, with 5 bases between. CDR1 and CDR2 (germline): SGHTA, FQGNSA. The CDR3 loop reads CASSLGHGNTIYF. CDR3 bases: TGTGCCAGCAGCTTAGGGCACGGAAACACCATATATTTT.

The V call is TRBV7-9, the J call TRBJ2-2, with TRBD1 as a possible D gene (6 bases). V shed 4 bases and J shed 5 bases, with 17 bases lying between them. The CDR3 spans 16 residues. CDR1 and CDR2 (germline): SEHNR, FQNEAQ (reference sequence). CDR3 nucleotide sequence: TGTGCCAGCAGCTCGGGCCAGGGGTTTTGGACCGGGGAGCTGTTTTTT. Protein sequence: CASSSGQGFWTGELFF. Full variable domain (missing parts from reference TRBV7-9 and TRBJ2-2): DTGVSQNPRHKITKRGQNVTFRCDPISEHNRLYWYRQTLGQGPEFLTYFQNEAQLEKSRLLSDRFSAERPKGSFSTLEIQRTEQGDSAMYLCASSSGQGFWTGELFFGEGSRLTVL.

The genes are TRBV7-2 and TRBJ2-1; possibly TRBD2 for D (6 bases). CDR1 and CDR2 from the germline V gene are SGHTA and FQGNSA. V lost 1 base and J 2 bases, leaving 9 bases between the germline ends. There are 15 residues in the CDR3. CDR3 protein: CASSLGLGAYNEQFF. CDR3 in DNA: TGTGCCAGCAGCTTAGGACTAGGTGCCTACAATGAGCAGTTCTTC. Full variable domain (missing parts from reference TRBV7-2 and TRBJ2-1): GAGVSQSPSNKVTEKGKDVELRCDPISGHTALYWYRQSLGQGLEFLIYFQGNSAPDKSGLPSDRFSAERTGGSVSTLTIQRTQQEDSAVYLCASSLGLGAYNEQFFGPGTRLTVL.

This sequence joins TRBV28 and TRBJ1-2, with D possibly matching TRBD1 (6 bases). This CDR3 is 11 amino acids long. Germline CDR1 and CDR2: MDHEN and SYDVKM. The V gene lost 2 bases and the J gene lost 14 bases, with 12 bases spanning the gap. The CDR3 sequence: CASSLGRGETF. The CDR3 DNA reads TGTGCCAGCAGTTTAGGCAGGGGAGAAACCTTC.

The rearrangement joins TRBV9 to TRBJ1-2, with no clear D. This CDR3 is built from 16 residues. The ends were cut back, 4 bases at V and 0 bases at J, with 16 bases in the middle. Germline CDR1 and CDR2: SGDLS and YYNGEE. CDR3 region: CASSPHGSSSNYGYTF. The DNA for the CDR3 is TGTGCCAGCAGCCCCCATGGCAGCAGTTCTAACTATGGCTACACCTTC.

The chain employs TRBV7-6 and TRBJ2-7; 8 nucleotides align to TRBD1. V lost 5 bases and J lost 3; bases outside the gene matches: 9. This CDR3 comprises 15 residues. Germline CDR1 is SGHVS and CDR2 is FNYEAQ. In DNA form, the CDR3 reads TGTGCCAGCAGCCTACAGGGGGGTAGCATCTACGAGCAGTACTTC. Its translation: CASSLQGGSIYEQYF.

The chain recombines TRBV11-1 with TRBJ2-5, with D tentatively TRBD1 (6 bases). Looked up from germline, CDR1 is SGHAT and CDR2 is FQDESV (reference sequence). There are 14 residues in the CDR3. V dropped 6 bases and J dropped 4 bases, with 15 bases sitting between them. The CDR3 sequence: CASSSPTGLETQYF. The DNA of the CDR3 is TGTGCCAGCAGTTCCCCTACAGGGTTAGAGACCCAGTACTTC.

The chain couples TRBV11-1 to TRBJ2-2; perhaps D is TRBD1 or TRBD2 (5 bases each). The CDR3 consists of 17 residues. The germline gives CDR1 SGHAT, CDR2 FQDESV (reference sequence). The V and J ends lost 1 base and 6 bases respectively, with 18 bases between them. For the CDR3, the DNA is TGTGCCAGCAGCTTAGAGACGGGACGACTAATCGCCGGGGAGCTGTTTTTT. Its translation: CASSLETGRLIAGELFF.

The chain couples TRBV4-3 to TRBJ2-7; unclear D gene. Deletions cut 0 bases from V and 2 bases from J, with 8 bases between. This CDR3 region has 14 residues. CDR1 LGHNA and CDR2 YSLEER come from the germline V gene. The CDR3 DNA reads as TGCGCCAGCAGCCAAGATCTGGCCCCCTACGAGCAGTACTTC. This gives the protein CASSQDLAPYEQYF.

The rearrangement uses TRBV4-1 and TRBJ2-4, with a weak D call TRBD1 (6 bases). Between the trimmed V and J ends, which lost 1 base and 0 bases, there was a span of 7 bases. Per the germline V gene, CDR1 is MGHRA and CDR2 is YSYEKL. CDR3 size: 15 residues. In DNA form, the CDR3 reads TGCGCCAGCAGCCAAGGCAGGGGAGCCAAAAACATTCAGTACTTC. Encoded protein: CASSQGRGAKNIQYF.

This sequence joins TRBV2 and TRBJ1-1; 12 bases fit TRBD1. The trim removed 3 bases at V and 4 bases at J, leaving 3 bases unmatched. This CDR3 has 15 amino acids. Germline values: CDR1 SNHLY, CDR2 FYNNEI. The CDR3 DNA is TGTGCCAGCAGTGACGGGGACAGGGGGCGCACTGAAGCTTTCTTT. It translates to CASSDGDRGRTEAFF. The full variable domain, completed using reference TRBV2 and TRBJ1-1, is EPEVTQTPSHQVTQMGQEVILRCVPISNHLYFYWYRQILGQKVEFLVSFYNNEISEKSEIFDDQFSVERPDGSNFTLKIRSTKLEDSAMYFCASSDGDRGRTEAFFGQGTRLTVV.

The chain couples TRBV5-1 to TRBJ2-7; D is ambiguous. Germline loops: CDR1 SGHRS, CDR2 YFSETQ. This CDR3 comprises 14 residues. The V end lost 0 bases, the J end lost 1 base, and 8 bases lay between the germline ends. The CDR3 here is CASSLGGSSYEQYF. The CDR3 bases are TGCGCCAGCAGCTTGGGCGGAAGTTCCTACGAGCAGTACTTC.

This rearrangement joins TRBV7-9 to TRBJ2-1; D is tentatively TRBD1 or TRBD2 (5 bases each). Germline CDR1 and CDR2: SEHNR and FQNEAQ (reference sequence). This CDR3 contains 19 residues. Trimming took off 1 base at V and 4 bases at J, with 23 bases between the two ends. CDR3 residues: CASSLGAFTGTDKYNEQFF. The DNA of the CDR3 is TGTGCCAGCAGCTTAGGGGCTTTTACGGGGACGGATAAATACAATGAGCAGTTCTTC.

This rearrangement joins TRBV7-6 to TRBJ2-7, with 7 bases identical to TRBD2. This CDR3 is 16 amino acids long. CDR1 is SGHVS and CDR2 is FNYEAQ in the germline V gene. V dropped 0 bases and J dropped 2; count of bases not matched to a gene: 7. CDR3 amino acids: CASSLAGGDPPYEQYF. The CDR3 coding sequence is TGTGCCAGCAGCTTAGCGGGAGGGGACCCCCCCTACGAGCAGTACTTC.

This sequence joins TRBV19 and TRBJ1-2, with D unresolved. The CDR3 is made up of 12 amino acids. The V gene lost 5 bases and the J gene lost 5 bases, with 9 bases spanning the gap. Germline-derived CDR1 and CDR2 are LNHDA and SQIVND (reference sequence). CDR3 sequence (DNA): TGTGCCAGTAGTCTTCGGACTTATGGCTACACCTTC. The encoded protein is CASSLRTYGYTF.

The gene calls are TRBV7-8 and TRBJ2-5, with D possibly being TRBD2 (5 bases). Germline loops: CDR1 SGHVS, CDR2 FQNEAQ. This CDR3 comprises 14 residues. The V end was cut by 5 bases, the J end by 1 base, with 11 bases between. CDR3 sequence (DNA): TGTGCCAGCAGCCCCAGACTAAGCCAAGAGACCCAGTACTTC. Its protein product is CASSPRLSQETQYF. Variable domain in full (rest from reference TRBV7-8 and TRBJ2-5): GAGVSQSPRYKVAKRGQDVALRCDPISGHVSLFWYQQALGQGPEFLTYFQNEAQLDKSGLPSDRFFAERPEGSVSTLKIQRTQQEDSAVYLCASSPRLSQETQYFGPGTRLLVL.

The chain carries TRBV5-4 and TRBJ2-3; 7 bases are a match to TRBD2. The trim removed 4 bases at V and 1 base at J, leaving 12 bases unmatched. The CDR3 is 17 residues long. CDR1 is SGHNT, CDR2 YYREEE, per germline (reference sequence). For the CDR3, the DNA is TGTGCCAGCAGCCCCACCGCGACTCGGGAGGGCACAGATACGCAGTATTTT. Translated: CASSPTATREGTDTQYF.

This sequence joins TRBV5-1 and TRBJ2-5; D unclear. The germline V gene encodes CDR1 SGHRS and CDR2 YFSETQ. The CDR3 has 12 residues. V was shortened by 2 bases and J by 1 base, with 3 bases between the two germline ends. The CDR3 loop reads CASSLLQETQYF. The DNA for the CDR3 is TGCGCCAGCAGCTTACTCCAAGAGACCCAGTACTTC. The variable domain in full, completed from reference TRBV5-1 and TRBJ2-5, reads KAGVTQTPRYLIKTRGQQVTLSCSPISGHRSVSWYQQTPGQGLQFLFEYFSETQRNKGNFPGRFSGRQFSNSRSEMNVSTLELGDSALYLCASSLLQETQYFGPGTRLLVL.